This T cell receptor (beta chain) originates from a study of a mutant IDH1 vaccine in newly diagnosed glioma (dated by TCRdb to the early 2020s). The study in broad terms: Of the roughly 33 treated patients, 62.5% were male and about 40% were female, and a mean age of 40.4 years was recorded. Longitudinal TCRB deep sequencing was performed for around 23 treated patients wherever samples were available for exploratory analyses. Prior to enrollment, standard therapy consisting of radiotherapy alone, temozolomide alone, or radiochemotherapy with temozolomide had been administered to patients, with the combination being received by most patients. Six visits were used for peripheral blood collection: V03 (baseline), V05, V07, V10, V12 and V13.

Results and caveats for the whole study, not just this receptor: The authors noted that analyses of patient blood samples could not be reproduced because of sample limitations. Selection of PBMC samples for TCRB deep sequencing was based on availability. Pseudoprogression appeared unrelated to alterations in the top peripheral T cell clonotypes detected by TCRB sequencing. Immune responses induced by the vaccine were seen in roughly 95% of patients across multiple MHC alleles.

Library method: the immunoSEQ multiplex PCR assay. Following the manufacturer's protocol, the hsTCRB Kit was used to amplify rearranged TCR beta chain sequences. TCRB libraries were sequenced on an Illumina MiSeq. Per the authors' processing: Demultiplexing, trimming and gene mapping were performed with the kit vendor's proprietary platform. TCRdb retrieved this table from immuneACCESS and kept in-frame rearrangements only. Not all clones are present; in checked studies, unresolved V genes account for under half, and no reason is known for the remainder. The V and J calls and clone size come from that table; D and trimming were worked out from the DNA. The sample data list about 15,000 clones, and over 75% of these were observed just once. The ten most abundant clones make up approximately 10% of the sample. In light of the paper, this sample's time point label describes: baseline, week 1 (first vaccination visit). Per the publication, the treatment or condition label means: pre-vaccination baseline after standard-of-care therapy. The donors had newly diagnosed IDH1-mutant astrocytomas of WHO grade 3 or 4 that showed loss of nuclear ATRX. The samples were drawn from NOA16, a multicentre, single-arm, open-label phase I trial in Germany that tested a mutant IDH1 peptide vaccine in humans for the first time. For immunogenicity testing, the blood drawn at visit V03 was used as the baseline sample. Genomic DNA for TCRB sequencing was extracted from EDTA blood using the DNeasy Blood and Tissue Kit.

Points on this clone: No cognate antigen has been identified for it. There are no base qualities to consult, and no much larger clone falls within one base.

Relative to germline, V is 4 bases shorter and J is 4 bases shorter, with 8 bases between their ends. For CDR1 and CDR2, the germline V gene lists SGHDT and YYEEEE. The CDR3 goes from the cysteine to the phenylalanine over 12 residues. The CDR3 DNA has 36 bases and is translated from base 1. This clonotype originated in a woman in her forties with glioma. Some clones in this sample may be carry-over from other donors' samples. The rearrangement joined TRBV5-6 to TRBJ1-2, with no confident D gene call. The sequenced sample was PBMCs, obtained from a glioma patient treated with radiotherapy, temozolomide or both. The CDR3 protein: CASSRGSYGYTF. The sequenced DNA: TGTGCCAGCAGCCGAGGGAGCTATGGCTACACCTTC.